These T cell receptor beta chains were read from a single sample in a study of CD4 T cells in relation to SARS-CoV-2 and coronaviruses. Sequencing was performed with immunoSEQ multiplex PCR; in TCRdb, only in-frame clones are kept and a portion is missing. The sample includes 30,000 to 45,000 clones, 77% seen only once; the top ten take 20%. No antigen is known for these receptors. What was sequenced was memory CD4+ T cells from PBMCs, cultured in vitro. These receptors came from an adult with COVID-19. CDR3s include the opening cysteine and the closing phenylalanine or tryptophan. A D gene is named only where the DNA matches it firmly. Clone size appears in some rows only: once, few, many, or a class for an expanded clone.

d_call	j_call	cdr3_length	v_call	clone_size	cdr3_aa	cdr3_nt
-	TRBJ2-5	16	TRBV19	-	CASSIGNRVPQETQYF	TGTGCCAGTAGTATAGGCAACAGGGTACCCCAAGAGACCCAGTACTTC
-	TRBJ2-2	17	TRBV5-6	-	CASRKKDGVRDTGELFF	TGTGCCAGCAGGAAGAAGGACGGAGTAAGGGACACCGGGGAGCTGTTTTTT
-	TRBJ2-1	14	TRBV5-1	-	CASSLVRSYNEQFF	TGCGCCAGCAGCTTGGTTCGCTCCTACAATGAGCAGTTCTTC
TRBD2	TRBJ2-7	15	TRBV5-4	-	CASSRRTSGIHEQYF	TGTGCCAGCAGCCGTCGGACTAGCGGGATCCACGAGCAGTACTTC
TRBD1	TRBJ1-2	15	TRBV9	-	CASSVALGQSYGYTF	TGTGCCAGCAGCGTAGCTCTGGGACAGTCCTATGGCTACACCTTC
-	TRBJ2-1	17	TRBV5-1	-	CASSLAGRGGSYNEQFF	TGCGCCAGCAGCTTGGCCGGTCGAGGGGGATCCTACAATGAGCAGTTCTTC
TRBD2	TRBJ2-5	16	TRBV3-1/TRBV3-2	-	CASSLAGVVGHETQYF	TGTGCCAGCAGCCTAGCGGGAGTGGTCGGGCACGAGACCCAGTACTTC
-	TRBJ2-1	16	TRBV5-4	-	CASSLAHQVSNNEQFF	TGTGCCAGCAGCTTGGCCCACCAGGTATCGAACAATGAGCAGTTCTTC
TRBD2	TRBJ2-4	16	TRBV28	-	CASSLFLRGAKNIQYF	TGTGCCAGCAGTTTATTTTTGCGGGGGGCCAAAAACATTCAGTACTTC
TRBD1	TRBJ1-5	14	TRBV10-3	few	CAISDRQGEQPQHF	TGTGCCATCAGTGACAGACAGGGGGAGCAGCCCCAGCATTTT
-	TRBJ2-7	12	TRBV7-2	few	CASSYNTYEQYF	TGTGCCAGCAGCTATAATACCTACGAGCAGTACTTC
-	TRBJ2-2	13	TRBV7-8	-	CASKRVYTGELFF	TGTGCCAGCAAGCGGGTGTACACCGGGGAGCTGTTTTTT
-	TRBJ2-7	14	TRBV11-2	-	CASSLDLAAYEQYF	TGTGCCAGCAGCTTAGATCTCGCGGCCTACGAGCAGTACTTC
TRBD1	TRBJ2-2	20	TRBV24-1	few	CATSDFWGPGQAWVERELFF	TGTGCCACCAGTGATTTTTGGGGGCCCGGACAGGCTTGGGTCGAAAGGGAGCTGTTTTTT
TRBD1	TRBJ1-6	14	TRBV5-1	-	CASSRRDRNSPLHF	TGCGCCAGCAGTCGCCGGGACAGAAATTCACCCCTCCACTTT